The rows below give T cell receptor beta chains drawn from one sample of a study of shared clonotypes between healthy human individuals. Assay: immunoSEQ multiplex PCR; the TCRdb copy retains only in-frame clones and omits some. The data show around 990,000 clones, with 77% seen just once and 0.89% held by the top ten. Sequencing was performed on memory CD4+ T cells from PBMCs. The receptors come from a man aged 18 to 29 in good health. Some clones in this sample may be carry-over from other donors' samples. CDR3s include the opening cysteine and the closing phenylalanine or tryptophan. D genes are given only for firm matches. Only part of the rows carry a size: once, few, many, or a class if the clone is expanded.

CDR3 DNA | CDR3 protein | V gene | D gene | clone size | CDR3 length | J gene
TGTGCCAGCAGGACTACAGGGGGAAGTAACTATGGCTACACCTTC | CASRTTGGSNYGYTF | TRBV6-5 | TRBD1 | - | 15 | TRBJ1-2
TGTGCCAGCAGCAACGTTGGCGGGAGCGGTTTAGAGACCCAGTACTTC | CASSNVGGSGLETQYF | TRBV9 | TRBD2 | - | 16 | TRBJ2-5
TGCGCCAGCAGCTTGTGGGGGGAGCTAGTAGTTAATGAGCAGTTCTTC | CASSLWGELVVNEQFF | TRBV5-1 | - | - | 16 | TRBJ2-1
TGCGCCAGCAGCCCTCGGGACAGTCGGCAAGAGACCCAGTACTTC | CASSPRDSRQETQYF | TRBV4-3 | TRBD1 | - | 15 | TRBJ2-5
TGTGCCAGACCACGGGGCTGCTATAATTCACCCCTCCACTTT | CARPRGCYNSPLHF | TRBV5-6 | - | - | 14 | TRBJ1-6
TGTGCCAGCAGTTACGGGTGGCGCGTTGGAAACACTGAAGCTTTCTTT | CASSYGWRVGNTEAFF | TRBV6-5 | - | - | 16 | TRBJ1-1
TGTGCCAGCCAAGGGGTTCGTGACGAGCAGTACTTC | CASQGVRDEQYF | TRBV28 | - | - | 12 | TRBJ2-7
TGTGCCAGCAGTTTTTACAGCTCCTACAATGAGCAGTTCTTC | CASSFYSSYNEQFF | TRBV6-1 | - | - | 14 | TRBJ2-1
TGTGCCAGCAGTGAAGGTGCTAGCGGAAGCACAGATACGCAGTATTTT | CASSEGASGSTDTQYF | TRBV6-1 | TRBD2 | - | 16 | TRBJ2-3
TGTGCCAGCAGCCAAGATCCCCACAGAATACCTGAAGCTTTCTTT | CASSQDPHRIPEAFF | TRBV4-2 | - | - | 15 | TRBJ1-1
TGCGCCTCTTCCCCGTGGGACAGTTCCTACGAGCAGTACTTC | CASSPWDSSYEQYF | TRBV10-1 | TRBD1 | once | 14 | TRBJ2-7
TGTGCCAGCAGTTTATCCTCCTACGAGCAGTACTTC | CASSLSSYEQYF | TRBV6-6 | - | - | 12 | TRBJ2-7
TGCGCCAGCAGCTCCGGAGGCCTCGGGGATGGCTACACCTTC | CASSSGGLGDGYTF | TRBV4-1 | - | - | 14 | TRBJ1-2
TGTGCCAGCAGTGAAGTGGGGAATGAGGACACTGAAGCTTTCTTT | CASSEVGNEDTEAFF | TRBV2 | - | - | 15 | TRBJ1-1
TGTGCCAGCAGTTTATCCCTCATCGGACAGGGGGTATGGATGAACACTGAAGCTTTCTTT | CASSLSLIGQGVWMNTEAFF | TRBV27 | TRBD1 | - | 20 | TRBJ1-1
TGTGCCAGCAGCGTGTCGGGGCTAAACTATGGCTACACCTTC | CASSVSGLNYGYTF | TRBV5-6 | - | - | 14 | TRBJ1-2
TGCAGCGTCGCCCCTTCTCGAGAGCCGTACAATGAGCAGTTCTTC | CSVAPSREPYNEQFF | TRBV29-1 | - | - | 15 | TRBJ2-1
TGTGCCAGCAGCCTGGACGACATGAACACTGAAGCTTTCTTT | CASSLDDMNTEAFF | TRBV5-4 | - | - | 14 | TRBJ1-1
TGTGCCAGTAGTATAGGGACTAGCTTAGCAGAGACCCAGTACTTC | CASSIGTSLAETQYF | TRBV19 | TRBD2 | - | 15 | TRBJ2-5
TGTGCCAGCAGCTCCAGCCCCCGGGAGACCCAGTACTTC | CASSSSPRETQYF | TRBV7-2 | - | - | 13 | TRBJ2-5